These 22 T cell receptor beta chains were all obtained from the same sample, sequenced in a study of cytomegalovirus exposure and HLA in healthy donors. Researchers ran the PCR with 60 Vbeta and 13 Jbeta primers. The table came from immunoSEQ multiplex PCR; TCRdb's copy has only in-frame clones and leaves some out. The sample holds around 78,000 clones, about 60% seen once. What was sequenced was PBMCs. The receptors were sampled from a man younger than 40 in good health and CMV-seropositive.

This clone was detected only a few times. The CDR3 DNA follows: TGTGCCAGCAGTTTATTGCAGGGGGGACATAATGAAAAACTGTTTTTT. It specifies CASSLLQGGHNEKLFF. The chain combines TRBV28 with TRBJ1-4; the match to TRBD1 covers 7 bases. V was pared by 1 base and J by 4 bases, with 6 bases of the junction left unmatched. CDR3 size: 16 residues. Germline V gene sequence: CDR1 MDHEN, CDR2 SYDVKM.

In its sample, this clone was seen a few times. This chain connects TRBV7-2 to TRBJ2-2; D is possibly TRBD1 (6 bases). Germline CDR1 reads SGHTA; CDR2 reads FQGNSA. The V gene lost 4 bases and the J gene lost 7 bases, with 10 bases spanning the gap. This CDR3 is 13 amino acids long. Written as DNA, the CDR3 is TGTGCCAGCAGCTCACAGGGATTCGGGGAGCTGTTTTTT. Encoded protein: CASSSQGFGELFF.

This clone was counted a single time. The chain carries TRBV29-1 and TRBJ2-2, with TRBD1 identical over 11 bases. J was trimmed by 7 bases and V by 4 bases; bases with no gene match: 2. This CDR3 is 13 amino acids long. Germline V gene data show CDR1 as SQVTM and CDR2 as ANQGSEA. In nucleotides, the CDR3 is TGCAGCGTTGGGACAGGGGGCTTCGGGGAGCTGTTTTTT. Translating it yields CSVGTGGFGELFF.

CDR3 coding DNA: TGTGCCAGCAGCGTAGGTTACAGCTACAATGAGCAGTTCTTC. Its translation: CASSVGYSYNEQFF. The genes are TRBV9 and TRBJ2-1; D is ambiguous. The V and J ends lost 0 bases and 3 bases respectively, with 7 bases between them. CDR1 and CDR2 (germline): SGDLS, YYNGEE. This CDR3 is built from 14 residues.

The chain is built from TRBV12-5 and TRBJ2-7; 7 positions agree with TRBD2. The CDR3 runs 15 residues. The germline V gene has CDR1 LGHNT and CDR2 FRNRAP. V gave up 4 bases and J gave up 2 bases; unmatched junction bases: 8. CDR3 sequence reads: CASGSTARGTYEQYF. Written as DNA, the CDR3 is TGTGCTAGTGGTTCGACCGCGCGGGGGACCTACGAGCAGTACTTC.

The rearrangement links TRBV9 to TRBJ2-7, with TRBD1 matching over 11 bases. Per germline, CDR1 SGDLS and CDR2 YYNGEE. The J segment lost 4 bases and the V segment lost 0 bases, leaving 3 bases of the junction unmatched. This CDR3 has 15 residues. The CDR3 is CASSVAGTGGYEQYF. In DNA form, the CDR3 reads TGTGCCAGCAGCGTAGCTGGGACAGGGGGGTACGAGCAGTACTTC.

The chain couples TRBV18 to TRBJ2-3; the D gene is possibly TRBD1 (5 bases). The CDR3 contains 15 residues. The germline V gene encodes CDR1 KGHSH and CDR2 LQKENI. V shed 0 bases and J shed 2 bases, with 9 bases lying between them. CDR3 nucleotide sequence: TGTGCCAGCTCACCACCCCACAGGAACACAGATACGCAGTATTTT. Translation: CASSPPHRNTDTQYF.

The chain couples TRBV15 to TRBJ2-5; 8 nucleotides agree with TRBD1. The CDR3 runs 16 residues. CDR1 LNHNV and CDR2 YYDKDF come from the germline V gene (reference sequence). V gave up 1 base and J gave up 2 bases; unmatched junction bases: 6. The CDR3 bases are TGTGCCACCAGCAGAGTCCGGACAGGGTCTCAAGAGACCCAGTACTTC. This gives the protein CATSRVRTGSQETQYF.

This chain uses TRBV19 with TRBJ2-5; 8 bases are shared with TRBD1. Near its end, the DNA agrees better with TRBJ2-7, so the J call may be wrong. The germline gives CDR1 LNHDA, CDR2 SQIVND (reference sequence). This CDR3 has 15 amino acids. CDR3 sequence: CASSDIGTGLYEQYF. The DNA for the CDR3 is TGTGCCAGTAGTGATATTGGGACAGGACTTTACGAGCAGTACTTC.

This rearrangement joins TRBV6-6 to TRBJ2-2, with D perhaps matching TRBD2 (7 bases). The germline CDR1 and CDR2 sequences are MNHNY and SVGAGI (reference sequence). V lost 6 bases and J 5 bases, leaving 13 bases between the germline ends. CDR3 length: 14 amino acids. CDR3 coding DNA: TGTGCCAGCAGGCAGGGGCGGGAGACCGGGGAGCTGTTTTTT. It translates to CASRQGRETGELFF.

The chain uses TRBV13 and TRBJ2-2, with D unresolved. The CDR3 contains 16 residues. Trimming removed 5 bases from V and 0 bases from J, with 13 bases in between. Looked up from germline, CDR1 is PRHDT and CDR2 is FYEKMQ (reference sequence). Here the CDR3 reads CASSPQRNANTGELFF. In DNA form, the CDR3 reads TGTGCCAGCAGCCCCCAGAGGAACGCGAACACCGGGGAGCTGTTTTTT.

The gene calls are TRBV21-1 and TRBJ2-7; the table calls TRBD1, which could not be checked here. TRBV21-1 is listed as a pseudogene. The CDR3 runs 13 residues. The CDR3 is CASSKIGASEQYF. The DNA for the CDR3 is TGTGCCAGCAGCAAAATAGGGGCTAGCGAGCAGTACTTC.

V gene TRBV7-8 combines with J gene TRBJ2-5; TRBD1 matches at 10 bases. The V gene's germline CDR1 is SGHVS and CDR2 FQNEAQ. CDR3 length: 14 amino acids. V shed 4 bases and J 5 bases; nucleotides not matched to a gene: 4. CDR3 nucleotides: TGTGCCAGCAGCTACCGGACAGGGGGGGAGACCCAGTACTTC. Its protein is CASSYRTGGETQYF.

This rearrangement joins TRBV7-9 to TRBJ2-5; tentatively, D is TRBD1 (6 bases). V gave up 1 base and J gave up 5 bases, with 11 bases separating them. Germline lookup yields CDR1 SEHNR and CDR2 FQNEAQ (reference sequence). This CDR3 region has 14 residues. CDR3 DNA sequence: TGTGCCAGCAGCTTAGGGCAGGGGTGGGAGACCCAGTACTTC. This codes for CASSLGQGWETQYF.

The chain has TRBV5-1 and TRBJ2-4; TRBD1 aligns across 9 bases. This CDR3 contains 16 residues. The J segment lost 0 bases and the V segment lost 4 bases, leaving 5 bases of the junction unmatched. Per germline, CDR1 SGHRS and CDR2 YFSETQ. The CDR3 loop is CASSDGQGLAKNIQYF. CDR3 nucleotide sequence: TGCGCCAGCAGCGACGGACAGGGGCTAGCCAAAAACATTCAGTACTTC.

The chain has TRBV27 and TRBJ1-4; 7 bases align to TRBD1. The CDR3 has 14 amino acids. Germline CDR1 is MNHEY and CDR2 is SMNVEV (reference sequence). The V gene end was trimmed by 5 bases and the J gene end by 7 bases; junction bases not matched to a gene: 7. Written as DNA, the CDR3 is TGTGCCAGCAGTCGAGGGGGCGCCGGTGAAAAACTGTTTTTT. This codes for CASSRGGAGEKLFF.

J is TRBJ1-5 and V is TRBV15; maybe TRBD1 (5 bases). This CDR3 is 15 amino acids long. CDR1 and CDR2 from the germline V gene are LNHNV and YYDKDF (reference sequence). Trimming left V 8 bases short and J 4 bases short, with 18 bases between. CDR3: CATARGSFRNQPQHF. The CDR3 coding sequence is TGTGCCACCGCGCGGGGGAGCTTCCGGAATCAGCCCCAGCATTTT.

The V and J genes are TRBV5-1 and TRBJ2-5; 7 nucleotides match TRBD2. The germline V gene has CDR1 SGHRS and CDR2 YFSETQ. After removal of 8 bases from V and 4 bases from J, the junction contained 8 bases not matched to a gene. This CDR3 has 13 residues. The CDR3: CASNGEGRETQYF. DNA of the CDR3: TGCGCCAGTAACGGGGAGGGACGAGAGACCCAGTACTTC.

The chain combines TRBV4-1 with TRBJ1-2, with 9 nucleotides matching TRBD1. The CDR3 is made up of 17 amino acids. CDR1 is MGHRA and CDR2 is YSYEKL in the germline V gene. The junction had 8 bases not matched to a gene; V was cut back by 3 bases and J by 0 bases. CDR3 residues: CASSHGTGRLTNYGYTF. The CDR3 DNA sequence: TGCGCCAGCAGCCATGGGACAGGGCGACTTACTAACTATGGCTACACCTTC.

This rearrangement joins TRBV30 to TRBJ1-3; no firm D call. V shed 4 bases and J shed 3 bases, with 10 bases lying between them. This CDR3 spans 13 amino acids. Germline values: CDR1 GTSNPN, CDR2 SVGIG (reference sequence). In nucleotides, the CDR3 is TGTGCCTGGACTGGTACTTTTGGAAACACCATATATTTT. This gives the protein CAWTGTFGNTIYF.

DNA of the CDR3: TGTGCCAGCAGCCAAGAGGCGGACTATTGGGAGCAGTACTTC. It translates to CASSQEADYWEQYF. The chain uses TRBV14 and TRBJ2-7; D is perhaps TRBD2 (6 bases). The CDR3 runs to 14 residues. The germline CDR1 and CDR2 sequences are SGHDN and FVKESK. The germline V and J ends were trimmed by 0 bases and 7 bases, with 13 bases remaining between them.

This sequence joins TRBV21-1 and TRBJ2-7; the DNA was not compared with TRBD1, the D call given in the table. TRBV21-1 is a pseudogene. The CDR3 totals 13 residues. CDR3 bases: TGTGCCAGCAGCAGGACAGATTCCTACGAGCAGTACTTC. The encoded protein is CASSRTDSYEQYF.